This T cell receptor (beta chain) was retrieved from a study of OX40 agonist ivuxolimab in advanced cancers. Study background: Patient treatment consisted of intravenous ivuxolimab administration every 2 weeks at 0.01 to 10 mg/kg. Patients receiving dose escalation had hepatocellular carcinoma, melanoma, renal cell or head and neck cancer. There were three patients with partial responses, one having hepatocellular carcinoma and two cutaneous melanoma.

Profiling relied on immunoSEQ multiplex PCR, and the TCRdb table lists in-frame clones only, not all of them. The sample has about 45,000 clones; roughly 90% are singletons. Samples were taken at baseline and on day 1 of cycles 4 and 7. Germline V gives CDR1 SQVTM, CDR2 ANQGSEA. V was trimmed by 4 bases and J by 8 bases, leaving 17 bases between them. The CDR3 is 13 residues long. The gene calls are TRBV29-1 and TRBJ1-2; a possible D gene is TRBD1 (6 bases). The sequence came from an adult with an advanced solid tumor such as melanoma, head and neck, liver or kidney cancer. The sequenced sample was CD4+ or CD8+ T cells sorted from blood, obtained in a trial of the OX40 agonist ivuxolimab. The CDR3 DNA reads TGCAGCGTTGGGGTTGGGGGCTTTGAGGGCTACACCTTC. Protein sequence: CSVGVGGFEGYTF.